The rows below give T cell receptor beta chains drawn from one sample of a study of cytomegalovirus exposure and HLA in healthy donors. The method was immunoSEQ multiplex PCR; TCRdb's version includes in-frame clones alone and lacks a portion of them. Counted here are 200,000 or so clones, 82% occurring once; the ten biggest clones make up 2.5% to 3.5%. Sequenced sample: PBMCs. Source of these receptors: a woman in her thirties or forties in good health and CMV-seronegative. Both conserved end residues are part of each CDR3. The D gene is left open where the match is weak. Some rows mark clone size as missing; the rest say once, few, many or name a class of expanded clone.

CDR3 protein: CASSLIVQGIEQYF
CDR3 DNA: TGTGCCAGCAGCTTAATAGTTCAGGGGATCGAGCAGTACTTC
clone size: .
D gene: .
V gene: TRBV7-9
CDR3 length: 14
J gene: TRBJ2-7

CDR3 protein: CASSVVPGNTEAFF
CDR3 DNA: TGTGCCAGCAGCGTAGTCCCGGGGAACACTGAAGCTTTCTTT
clone size: .
D gene: .
V gene: TRBV9
CDR3 length: 14
J gene: TRBJ1-1

CDR3 protein: CAISESAGTEQYF
CDR3 DNA: TGTGCCATCAGTGAGTCCGCAGGGACTGAGCAGTACTTC
clone size: .
D gene: .
V gene: TRBV10-3
CDR3 length: 13
J gene: TRBJ2-7

CDR3 protein: CASSETSSGSEKLFF
CDR3 DNA: TGTGCCAGTAGTGAGACTTCGTCGGGATCTGAAAAACTGTTTTTT
clone size: .
D gene: .
V gene: TRBV19
CDR3 length: 15
J gene: TRBJ1-4

CDR3 protein: CASSSPRAGGTDTQYF
CDR3 DNA: TGTGCCAGCAGTTCCCCGAGGGCGGGAGGAACAGATACGCAGTATTTT
clone size: few
D gene: TRBD2
V gene: TRBV2
CDR3 length: 16
J gene: TRBJ2-3

CDR3 protein: CASSVRRGKQETQYF
CDR3 DNA: TGTGCCAGCAGTGTCCGACGGGGGAAACAAGAGACCCAGTACTTC
clone size: .
D gene: .
V gene: TRBV6-1
CDR3 length: 15
J gene: TRBJ2-5

CDR3 protein: CASSNRDRNYGYTF
CDR3 DNA: TGCGCCAGCAGCAACCGGGACAGAAACTATGGCTACACCTTC
clone size: few
D gene: TRBD1
V gene: TRBV4-1
CDR3 length: 14
J gene: TRBJ1-2

CDR3 protein: CASSLAVSANTGELFF
CDR3 DNA: TGCGCCAGCAGCTTGGCCGTGTCGGCGAACACCGGGGAGCTGTTTTTT
clone size: .
D gene: .
V gene: TRBV5-1
CDR3 length: 16
J gene: TRBJ2-2

CDR3 protein: CAWNGGTGELFF
CDR3 DNA: TGTGCCTGGAACGGAGGTACCGGGGAGCTGTTTTTT
clone size: .
D gene: .
V gene: TRBV30
CDR3 length: 12
J gene: TRBJ2-2

CDR3 protein: CASSLSTGGTGELFF
CDR3 DNA: TGTGCCAGCAGCTTGTCAACAGGGGGGACCGGGGAGCTGTTTTTT
clone size: .
D gene: TRBD1
V gene: TRBV5-4
CDR3 length: 15
J gene: TRBJ2-2

CDR3 protein: CASSSYPGLSYEQYF
CDR3 DNA: TGTGCCAGCAGTTCCTATCCGGGATTATCCTACGAGCAGTACTTC
clone size: .
D gene: .
V gene: TRBV27
CDR3 length: 15
J gene: TRBJ2-7

CDR3 protein: CASSQDPPLAGVLVGLFF
CDR3 DNA: TGCGCCAGCAGCCAAGATCCACCGCTAGCGGGAGTACTTGTAGGGCTGTTTTTT
clone size: .
D gene: TRBD2
V gene: TRBV4-1
CDR3 length: 18
J gene: TRBJ2-2

CDR3 protein: CASSLFTGNSNQPQHF
CDR3 DNA: TGTGCCAGCAGCTTATTTACAGGTAATTCCAATCAGCCCCAGCATTTT
clone size: once
D gene: .
V gene: TRBV7-9
CDR3 length: 16
J gene: TRBJ1-5

CDR3 protein: CAFLAGSSNEQFF
CDR3 DNA: TGTGCTTTCCTTGCCGGGAGTTCCAATGAGCAGTTCTTC
clone size: .
D gene: .
V gene: TRBV30
CDR3 length: 13
J gene: TRBJ2-1

CDR3 protein: CASSRGTDNQPQHF
CDR3 DNA: TGTGCCAGCAGCCGCGGGACGGACAATCAGCCCCAGCATTTT
clone size: .
D gene: .
V gene: TRBV7-9
CDR3 length: 14
J gene: TRBJ1-5

CDR3 protein: CASSGRRDRGMYEQFF
CDR3 DNA: TGTGCCAGCAGTGGACGCCGGGACAGGGGGATGTACGAGCAGTTCTTC
clone size: .
D gene: TRBD1
V gene: TRBV28
CDR3 length: 16
J gene: TRBJ2-1